This TCR beta chain was sequenced for a study of CD4 and CD8 cells across lung adenocarcinoma regions. TCRdb re-called the PCR reads through MiXCR, storing one row per CDR3 protein. The data show 3,500 or so distinct CDR3 sequences, with 58% seen just once and roughly 30% held by the top ten. Donors had localized lung adenocarcinoma, a non-small cell lung cancer. The CDR3 runs 17 residues. Per the germline V gene, CDR1 is SGHTA and CDR2 is FQGNSA. The V and J ends lost 4 bases and 13 bases, in that order; junction bases with no gene match: 21. This clonotype was observed a handful of times. The material sequenced was CD4+ T cells from the center of a lung tumor. V gene TRBV7-2 combines with J gene TRBJ2-4, with TRBD1 matching 8 bases. This sequence was found in a female donor with lung adenocarcinoma. The CD4 and CD8 labels of this study may be unreliable. Here the CDR3 reads CASSYTGTGHTKNTQYF. The CDR3 DNA reads TGTGCCAGCAGCTACACCGGGACAGGCCATACCAAAAACACCCAGTACTTC.